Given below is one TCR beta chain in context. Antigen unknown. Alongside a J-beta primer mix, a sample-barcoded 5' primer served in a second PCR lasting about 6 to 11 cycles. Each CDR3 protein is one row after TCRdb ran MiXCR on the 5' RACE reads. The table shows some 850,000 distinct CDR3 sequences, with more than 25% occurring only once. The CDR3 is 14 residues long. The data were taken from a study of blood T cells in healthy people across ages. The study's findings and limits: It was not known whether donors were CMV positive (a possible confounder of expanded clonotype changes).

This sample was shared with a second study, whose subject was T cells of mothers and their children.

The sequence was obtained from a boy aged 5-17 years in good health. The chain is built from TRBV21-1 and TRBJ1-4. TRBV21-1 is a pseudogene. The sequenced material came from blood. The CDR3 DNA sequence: TGTGCCAGCCGACGCGTTACAACTAATGAAAAACTGTTTTTT. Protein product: CASRRVTTNEKLFF.